A selection of T cell receptor beta chains follows, all from one sample in a study of blood T cell repertoires in COVID-19. The protocol was immunoSEQ multiplex PCR, while the TCRdb copy is restricted to in-frame clones and leaves out a portion. Of tens of thousands of clones in the sample, 87% are singletons; the top ten hold 3.4%. Sample: peripheral blood. The receptor set was obtained from a woman aged 45-65 years with COVID-19, enrolled during active disease. The CDR3 runs from the conserved cysteine through the conserved F or W. Each record gives: V gene, D gene, clone size, J gene, CDR3 DNA, CDR3 protein. D genes are given only for firm matches. A row's size may be missing; if present it is once, few, many or a size class.

>TRBV3-1/TRBV3-2|.|.|TRBJ1-6
TGTGCCAGCAGCCAGCCACCGGGTCTAAAATATTCACCCCTCCACTTT
CASSQPPGLKYSPLHF
>TRBV10-3|TRBD2|.|TRBJ2-1
TGTGCCATCAGCCCTGGACTAGCGGGAGGATCCTACAATGAGCAGTTCTTC
CAISPGLAGGSYNEQFF
>TRBV5-1|TRBD1|.|TRBJ2-7
TGCGCCAGCAGTTGGGACAGGTACGAGCAGTACTTC
CASSWDRYEQYF
>TRBV27|TRBD2|.|TRBJ2-3
TGTGCCAGCAGAGTAGCGGGAGGGCCCGCAGATACGCAGTATTTT
CASRVAGGPADTQYF
>TRBV18|.|.|TRBJ2-1
TGTGCCAGCTCACCGGGCAGATACAATGAGCAGTTCTTC
CASSPGRYNEQFF
>TRBV29-1|TRBD1|.|TRBJ2-7
TGCAGCGTTGCTGAGGGGACAGGAAGACACGAGCAGTACTTC
CSVAEGTGRHEQYF
>TRBV5-1|TRBD1|.|TRBJ2-2
TGCGCCAGCAGCGTGCTCGGGACAGTAAGCGGGGAGCTGTTTTTT
CASSVLGTVSGELFF
>TRBV28|.|.|TRBJ2-7
TGTGCCAGCAAGGGGTTCGGTGGCGAGCAGTACTTC
CASKGFGGEQYF
>TRBV5-5|TRBD1|.|TRBJ1-1
TGTGCCAGCAGCTTCCCGGGACAGAGGGAAGCTTTCTTT
CASSFPGQREAFF
>TRBV30|.|once|TRBJ1-1
TGTGCCTCGTCGCGTCAACTTAATGAAGCTTTCTTT
CASSRQLNEAFF
>TRBV7-9|.|.|TRBJ1-1
TGTGCCAGCAGCCAAGCCGCAGGGTTTTACACTGAAGCTTTCTTT
CASSQAAGFYTEAFF
>TRBV30|TRBD1|few|TRBJ1-4
TGTGCCTTGGGACAGGGGCAGGAAAAACTGTTTTTT
CALGQGQEKLFF
>TRBV5-6|.|.|TRBJ2-7
TGTGCCAGCAGCTGGTCCGAGTACTACGAGCAGTACTTC
CASSWSEYYEQYF
>TRBV6-6|.|.|TRBJ1-1
TGTGCCAGCAGCTGGACACCCCCTCAGGCCACTGAAGCTTTCTTT
CASSWTPPQATEAFF
>TRBV15|TRBD2|.|TRBJ2-5
TGTGCCACCAGCAGAGGACTAGCGGGAGGAGAGACCCAGTACTTC
CATSRGLAGGETQYF
>TRBV28|TRBD2|.|TRBJ2-3
TGTGCCAGCAGTTTTGGGCTAGCGGGAGGTGGATCAGGCACAGATACGCAGTATTTT
CASSFGLAGGGSGTDTQYF
>TRBV19|.|few|TRBJ1-2
TGTGCCAGTAGTATTCAAGGGACTCAGAATCCGCACAAGCCCTATGGCTACACCTTC
CASSIQGTQNPHKPYGYTF
>TRBV4-1|TRBD1|.|TRBJ1-3
TGCGCCAGCAGCCAAGAGGGACAGTTATCCTCTGGAAACACCATATATTTT
CASSQEGQLSSGNTIYF
>TRBV19|TRBD1|.|TRBJ1-2
TGTGCCAGTAGTACCCCTTTGGACAGGGAGCTCTACACCTTC
CASSTPLDRELYTF
>TRBV29-1|TRBD1|.|TRBJ2-4
TGCAGCATTGACCGGGACAGCATCTCCGCAGGCAAAAACATTCAGTACTTC
CSIDRDSISAGKNIQYF
>TRBV6-5|.|.|TRBJ2-7
TGTGCTAGCAGTTACTCGAGGGGGGGGTACGAGCAGTACTTC
CASSYSRGGYEQYF
>TRBV5-1|.|.|TRBJ2-3
TGCGCCAGCAGCTTGGGGTCCCCCAGGGATACGCAGTATTTT
CASSLGSPRDTQYF
>TRBV28|TRBD1|.|TRBJ1-1
TGTGCCAGCAGACAATTTGCCCTGCGCCGGGACAGGAACACTGAAGCTTTCTTT
CASRQFALRRDRNTEAFF